The 27 T cell receptor beta chains in this list originate from one sample, sequenced in a study of shared clonotypes between healthy human individuals. Data came from immunoSEQ multiplex PCR; TCRdb stores just in-frame clones and leaves some out. The sample has about 2.3 million clones, 85% to 95% seen once. Sequencing was performed on naive CD4+ T cells from PBMCs. Noted subset: CD45RA+ positively selected. The source is a man younger than 35 in good health. Some clones in this sample may be carry-over from other donors' samples.

The chain links TRBV9 to TRBJ2-5; 7 bases align to TRBD2. The CDR3 runs to 14 residues. Germline loops: CDR1 SGDLS, CDR2 YYNGEE. The V gene end was trimmed by 4 bases and the J gene end by 4 bases; junction bases not matched to a gene: 7. The CDR3 here is CASSPSSGPETQYF. CDR3 bases: TGTGCCAGCAGCCCTTCTAGCGGTCCAGAGACCCAGTACTTC.

The chain recombines TRBV14 with TRBJ2-7; 12 positions agree with TRBD1. Germline lookup yields CDR1 SGHDN and CDR2 FVKESK. This CDR3 is built from 16 residues. Trimming cost V 2 bases and J 4 bases; bases outside gene matches: 6. The CDR3 DNA follows: TGTGCCAGCAGCCAACTCGGGACAGGGGGCGGGTACGAGCAGTACTTC. Its translation is CASSQLGTGGGYEQYF.

The chain is built from TRBV28 and TRBJ1-2; D not certain. There are 14 residues in the CDR3. The V end was cut by 1 base, the J end by 10 bases, with 16 bases between. CDR1 MDHEN and CDR2 SYDVKM come from the germline V gene. CDR3 sequence (DNA): TGTGCCAGCAGTTTATTCCGGGTCCAGGAGACCTACACCTTC. This encodes CASSLFRVQETYTF.

The V and J genes are TRBV5-6 and TRBJ1-1; D remains ambiguous. The CDR3 consists of 13 residues. Trimming pared 0 bases from V and 7 bases from J, leaving 10 bases between. Germline V gene sequence: CDR1 SGHDT, CDR2 YYEEEE. CDR3 sequence: CASSLGPKGEAFF. CDR3 in DNA: TGTGCCAGCAGCTTGGGTCCGAAGGGTGAAGCTTTCTTT. Looking up the rest from reference TRBV5-6 and TRBJ1-1 gives the full variable domain: DAGVTQSPTHLIKTRGQQVTLRCSPKSGHDTVSWYQQALGQGPQFIFQYYEEEERQRGNFPDRFSGHQFPNYSSELNVNALLLGDSALYLCASSLGPKGEAFFGQGTRLTVV.

V usage is TRBV5-4 and J usage is TRBJ2-7, with D perhaps TRBD1 (7 bases). The CDR3 sequence is 15 residues long. Germline V gene sequence: CDR1 SGHNT, CDR2 YYREEE (reference sequence). Between the trimmed V and J ends, which lost 4 bases and 3 bases, there was a span of 17 bases. The DNA of the CDR3 is TGTGCCAGCAGCGACAGGGAGGATCCCCTCTACGAGCAGTACTTC. Its protein is CASSDREDPLYEQYF. The full variable domain, with the rest looked up from reference TRBV5-4 and TRBJ2-7, is ETGVTQSPTHLIKTRGQQVTLRCSSQSGHNTVSWYQQALGQGPQFIFQYYREEENGRGNFPPRFSGLQFPNYSSELNVNALELDDSALYLCASSDREDPLYEQYFGPGTRLTVT.

As to this clone: At the DNA level, this CDR3 is encoded by other sequences in the same sample as well. This rearrangement joins TRBV5-1 to TRBJ2-7; a possible D gene is TRBD2 (5 bases). V lost 4 bases, J lost 2 bases, and 13 bases lay in between. CDR1 and CDR2 from the germline V gene are SGHRS and YFSETQ. The CDR3 runs 14 residues. This chain's CDR3 is CASSLTPGAYEQYF. The CDR3 DNA is TGCGCCAGCAGCCTAACTCCCGGGGCCTACGAGCAGTACTTC. Supplemented by reference TRBV5-1 and TRBJ2-7, the full variable domain reads KAGVTQTPRYLIKTRGQQVTLSCSPISGHRSVSWYQQTPGQGLQFLFEYFSETQRNKGNFPGRFSGRQFSNSRSEMNVSTLELGDSALYLCASSLTPGAYEQYFGPGTRLTVT.

This chain links TRBV27 with TRBJ1-1, with 8 bases matching TRBD1. The junction had 11 bases not matched to a gene; V was cut back by 6 bases and J by 11 bases. CDR1 is MNHEY and CDR2 is SMNVEV in the germline V gene (reference sequence). The CDR3 covers 13 residues. Here the CDR3 DNA reads TGTGCCAGCAGCCAGGACAGGGAGGCGTTGGCTTTCTTT. Its protein is CASSQDREALAFF.

The rearrangement joins TRBV7-9 to TRBJ2-5; D gene unclear. V was pared by 1 base and J by 5 bases, with 17 bases between. The CDR3 sequence is 16 residues long. Germline CDR1 SEHNR, CDR2 FQNEAQ (reference sequence). Here the CDR3 reads CASSLGVSRRTETQYF. The CDR3 coding sequence is TGTGCCAGCAGCTTAGGAGTTAGCCGGCGGACGGAGACCCAGTACTTC.

This chain uses TRBV7-8 with TRBJ1-2; D gene uncertain. V was cut by 1 base and J by 6 bases, with 12 bases left in between. From germline, CDR1 is SGHVS and CDR2 FQNEAQ. This CDR3 contains 14 residues. The CDR3, as DNA: TGTGCCAGCAGCTTAGGAGGGCGGTACGATGGCTACACCTTC. Its protein product is CASSLGGRYDGYTF.

The chain carries TRBV28 and TRBJ1-5; the D is unclear. The CDR3 loop spans 11 amino acids. Germline loops: CDR1 MDHEN, CDR2 SYDVKM. V was clipped by 5 bases and J by 12 bases, with 11 bases between them. CDR3 region: CASSIGFFQHF. DNA for the CDR3: TGTGCCAGCAGTATCGGTTTCTTCCAGCATTTT.

The V and J genes are TRBV21-1 and TRBJ1-3. TRBV21-1 is a listed pseudogene. The CDR3 contains 12 residues. The CDR3 protein is CASSLPENTIYF. CDR3 DNA: TGTGCCAGCAGCCTACCAGAGAACACCATATATTTT.

The rearrangement uses TRBV7-9 and TRBJ2-6; a possible D gene is TRBD2 (5 bases). The CDR3 runs 16 residues. The V and J ends lost 10 bases and 0 bases respectively, with 16 bases between them. Per germline, CDR1 SEHNR and CDR2 FQNEAQ (reference sequence). The CDR3 sequence: CAILLGRDSGANVLTF. In DNA, the CDR3 is TGTGCCATCCTTCTTGGACGGGACTCTGGGGCCAACGTCCTGACTTTC.

The chain links TRBV28 to TRBJ2-5; the match to TRBD2 covers 8 bases. The length of the CDR3 is 15 residues. Germline values: CDR1 MDHEN, CDR2 SYDVKM. The V segment lost 7 bases and the J segment 4 bases; nucleotides outside the gene matches: 11. The CDR3 DNA is TGTGCCAGCAACTCGGGGGGGGCGGCGGGAGAGACCCAGTACTTC. It encodes CASNSGGAAGETQYF.

With regard to this clone: Distinct nucleotide sequences in the sample also encode this CDR3. The J gene is TRBJ1-2, the V gene TRBV28; D not resolved. The CDR3 totals 11 residues. Germline V CDR1 and CDR2: MDHEN, SYDVKM. V lost 3 bases and J 8 bases, leaving 7 bases between the germline ends. This CDR3 reads CASSLGWGYTF. CDR3 nucleotide sequence: TGTGCCAGCAGTTTGGGTTGGGGCTACACCTTC.

The V and J genes are TRBV29-1 and TRBJ1-1, with 8 bases fitting TRBD1. Germline V lookup: CDR1 SQVTM, CDR2 ANQGSEA. Trimming cost V 5 bases and J 10 bases; bases outside gene matches: 9. CDR3 length equals 12 residues. The chain's CDR3 is CSVSPGTGTAFF. As DNA, the CDR3 is TGCAGCGTTAGTCCCGGGACAGGTACAGCTTTCTTT.

The chain employs TRBV13 and TRBJ1-2; D perhaps matches TRBD1 (5 bases). Trimming removed 1 base at V and 1 base at J, with 13 bases between. The CDR3 extends over 16 amino acids. The germline V gene encodes CDR1 PRHDT and CDR2 FYEKMQ (reference sequence). CDR3 in DNA: TGTGCCAGCAGCTTAGCGGGACCGCGTAATAACTATGGCTACACCTTC. Translation: CASSLAGPRNNYGYTF.

This clone was seen once. The J gene is TRBJ2-7, the V gene TRBV5-5, with 9 bases identical to TRBD1. This CDR3 has 14 amino acids. V was pared by 4 bases and J by 7 bases, with 9 bases of the junction left unmatched. CDR1 is SGHKS, CDR2 YYEKEE, per germline (reference sequence). CDR3 nucleotides: TGTGCCAGCAGCATCGGCCGGGACAGGGTTGAGCAGTACTTC. Protein product: CASSIGRDRVEQYF.

This clone was seen just once. The chain links TRBV6-5 to TRBJ2-7, with 8 bases that match TRBD2. After removal of 8 bases from V and 2 bases from J, the junction contained 8 bases not matched to a gene. The CDR3 has 14 residues. CDR1 MNHEY and CDR2 SVGAGI come from the germline V gene. In DNA, the CDR3 is TGTGCCAGCCAGCGGGGGCCCGGAGCCTACGAGCAGTACTTC. Protein product: CASQRGPGAYEQYF.

A single count supports this clone. The rearrangement joins TRBV7-9 to TRBJ1-1; 7 positions match TRBD1. This CDR3 has 13 amino acids. V gave up 5 bases and J gave up 9 bases; unmatched junction bases: 9. The germline CDR1 and CDR2 sequences are SEHNR and FQNEAQ (reference sequence). The CDR3 DNA follows: TGTGCCAGCAGCCCCGGGGCAGGGGGTAAAGCTTTCTTT. This encodes CASSPGAGGKAFF.

The chain uses TRBV11-1 and TRBJ1-1; 11 nucleotides match TRBD1. The CDR3 runs 15 residues. Germline loops: CDR1 SGHAT, CDR2 FQDESV (reference sequence). The trim removed 1 base at V and 4 bases at J, leaving 2 bases unmatched. DNA for the CDR3: TGTGCCAGCAGCTTAGGGACAGGGGGCAGCACTGAAGCTTTCTTT. It translates to CASSLGTGGSTEAFF.

The genes are TRBV28 and TRBJ1-4; D is ambiguous. Trimming removed 5 bases from V and 3 bases from J, with 13 bases in between. The length of the CDR3 is 15 residues. Germline values: CDR1 MDHEN, CDR2 SYDVKM. The CDR3 bases are TGTGCCAGCAGTCCCGGAGGTGCCGCTAATGAAAAACTGTTTTTT. This sequence encodes CASSPGGAANEKLFF.

The chain is built from TRBV5-1 and TRBJ2-3; TRBD1 matches 10 bases. This CDR3 region has 14 residues. Germline trimming cut 4 bases from V and 9 bases from J; bases unmatched to any gene: 8. CDR1 SGHRS and CDR2 YFSETQ come from the germline V gene. CDR3 coding DNA: TGCGCCAGCAGCGGGGGACAGGGGAGGGACACGCAGTATTTT. Its translation: CASSGGQGRDTQYF.

V gene TRBV18 combines with J gene TRBJ1-4; D not resolved. This CDR3 spans 16 amino acids. Germline V gene lookup returns CDR1 KGHSH and CDR2 LQKENI. Between the trimmed V and J ends, which lost 3 bases and 4 bases, there was a span of 15 bases. The CDR3, as DNA: TGTGCCAGCTCACCCCTGGGAATGAAGGGTAATGAAAAACTGTTTTTT. It translates to CASSPLGMKGNEKLFF. The complete variable domain, with remaining parts taken from reference TRBV18 and TRBJ1-4, reads NAGVMQNPRHLVRRRGQEARLRCSPMKGHSHVYWYRQLPEEGLKFMVYLQKENIIDESGMPKERFSAEFPKEGPSILRIQQVVRGDSAAYFCASSPLGMKGNEKLFFGSGTQLSVL.

This chain links TRBV28 with TRBJ2-2, with 10 bases that match TRBD2. This CDR3 region has 16 residues. V trimming: 3 bases; J trimming: 6 bases; junction bases outside the gene matches: 7. Germline loops: CDR1 MDHEN, CDR2 SYDVKM. CDR3 region: CASSLLAGVLSGELFF. In DNA form, the CDR3 reads TGTGCCAGCAGTTTGCTAGCGGGAGTATTATCCGGGGAGCTGTTTTTT. The full variable domain, its missing parts supplied by reference TRBV28 and TRBJ2-2, is DVKVTQSSRYLVKRTGEKVFLECVQDMDHENMFWYRQDPGLGLRLIYFSYDVKMKEKGDIPEGYSVSREKKERFSLILESASTNQTSMYLCASSLLAGVLSGELFFGEGSRLTVL.

CDR3 region: CAWSFDRDYGYTF. The CDR3 DNA reads as TGTGCCTGGAGTTTCGACAGGGACTATGGCTACACCTTC. The genes are TRBV30 and TRBJ1-2; 7 bases fit TRBD1. This CDR3 is 13 amino acids long. Germline loops: CDR1 GTSNPN, CDR2 SVGIG (reference sequence). The ends lost 2 bases at V and 3 bases at J; junction bases unmatched: 3.

V gene TRBV5-1 combines with J gene TRBJ2-3, with D perhaps matching TRBD2 (6 bases). V dropped 5 bases and J dropped 4 bases, with 14 bases sitting between them. The V gene's germline CDR1 is SGHRS and CDR2 YFSETQ. The CDR3 has 14 residues. In DNA form, the CDR3 reads TGCGCCAGCAGACGAAACACGGGGGCAGATACGCAGTATTTT. Translated, it gives CASRRNTGADTQYF.

V is TRBV28 and J is TRBJ2-5, with D possibly matching TRBD1 (6 bases). V was clipped by 6 bases and J by 0 bases, with 14 bases between them. This CDR3 has 15 residues. Germline V gene lookup returns CDR1 MDHEN and CDR2 SYDVKM. CDR3 sequence reads: CASSTGLQDQETQYF. The CDR3 region has the DNA TGTGCCAGCAGCACAGGGCTGCAAGACCAAGAGACCCAGTACTTC.